This T cell receptor beta chain emerged from a study of vaccination effects on CD4 cells after COVID-19. Overall study context: After the second dose, samples were taken at median day 72.

Following 10 days of culture, CD4+ T cells were isolated. Participants got two doses of BNT162b2 or mRNA-1273 vaccine. Absence of prior SARS-CoV-2 infection characterized the vaccine recipients, who showed negative nucleocapsid antibodies. Clones were read by immunoSEQ multiplex PCR, and TCRdb kept only the in-frame ones, dropping some. The sample consists of fewer than 75,000 clones, around 84% of them appearing once. CDR1 is DFQATT and CDR2 is SNEGSKA in the germline V gene (reference sequence). CDR3 length equals 14 residues. V was clipped by 3 bases and J by 4 bases, with 13 bases between them. The study, taken as a whole, reports: There was only 1 of 255 vaccine-induced clones in healthy vaccinees that cross-reacted with common cold coronaviruses. Substantial clonal contraction characterized both infection- and vaccine-induced clones late after vaccination.

On this clone: Its antigen is currently unknown.

The starting material was CD4+ T cells from PBMCs cultured without peptide, obtained after COVID-19 vaccination. This sequence was found in a human donor who received a COVID-19 vaccine. V is TRBV20-1 and J is TRBJ2-1; D may be TRBD2 (7 bases). The CDR3 protein is CSASRGALYNEQFF. DNA of the CDR3: TGCAGTGCTAGTCGGGGGGCCCTTTACAATGAGCAGTTCTTC.